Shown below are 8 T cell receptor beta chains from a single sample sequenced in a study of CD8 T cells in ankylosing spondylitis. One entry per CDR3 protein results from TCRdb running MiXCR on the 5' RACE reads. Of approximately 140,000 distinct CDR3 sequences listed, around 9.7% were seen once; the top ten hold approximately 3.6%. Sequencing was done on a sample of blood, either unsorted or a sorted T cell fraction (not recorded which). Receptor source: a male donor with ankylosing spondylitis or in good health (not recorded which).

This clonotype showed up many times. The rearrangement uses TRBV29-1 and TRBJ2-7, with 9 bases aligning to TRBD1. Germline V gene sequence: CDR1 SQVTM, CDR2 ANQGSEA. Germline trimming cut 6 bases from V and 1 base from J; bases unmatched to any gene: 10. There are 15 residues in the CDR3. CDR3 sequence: CSVTSWGQGSYEQYF. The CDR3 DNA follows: TGCAGCGTAACCTCTTGGGGACAGGGTTCCTACGAGCAGTACTTC.

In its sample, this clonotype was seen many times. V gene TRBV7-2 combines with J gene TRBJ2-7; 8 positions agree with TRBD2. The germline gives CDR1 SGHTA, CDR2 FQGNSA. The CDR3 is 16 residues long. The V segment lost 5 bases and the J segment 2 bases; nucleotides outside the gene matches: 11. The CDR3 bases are TGTGCCAGCAGCCTCAGGGTTAGCGGGACTACCTACGAGCAGTACTTC. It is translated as CASSLRVSGTTYEQYF. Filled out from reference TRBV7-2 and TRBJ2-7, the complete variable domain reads GAGVSQSPSNKVTEKGKDVELRCDPISGHTALYWYRQSLGQGLEFLIYFQGNSAPDKSGLPSDRFSAERTGGSVSTLTIQRTQQEDSAVYLCASSLRVSGTTYEQYFGPGTRLTVT.

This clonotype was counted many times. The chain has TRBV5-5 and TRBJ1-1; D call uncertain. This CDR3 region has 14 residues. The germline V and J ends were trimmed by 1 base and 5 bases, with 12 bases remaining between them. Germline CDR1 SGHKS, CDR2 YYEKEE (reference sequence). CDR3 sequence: CASSLRFLGTEAFF. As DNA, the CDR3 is TGTGCCAGCAGCTTGCGATTCCTGGGAACTGAAGCTTTCTTT. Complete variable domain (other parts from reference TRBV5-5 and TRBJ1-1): DAGVTQSPTHLIKTRGQQVTLRCSPISGHKSVSWYQQVLGQGPQFIFQYYEKEERGRGNFPDRFSARQFPNYSSELNVNALLLGDSALYLCASSLRFLGTEAFFGQGTRLTVV.

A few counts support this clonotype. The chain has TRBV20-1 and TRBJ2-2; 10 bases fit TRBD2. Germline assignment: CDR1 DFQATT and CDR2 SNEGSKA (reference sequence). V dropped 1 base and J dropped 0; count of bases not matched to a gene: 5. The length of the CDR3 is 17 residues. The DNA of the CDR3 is TGCAGTGCTAGAGGTGTAGCGGGAGGCGCGAACACCGGGGAGCTGTTTTTT. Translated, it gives CSARGVAGGANTGELFF.

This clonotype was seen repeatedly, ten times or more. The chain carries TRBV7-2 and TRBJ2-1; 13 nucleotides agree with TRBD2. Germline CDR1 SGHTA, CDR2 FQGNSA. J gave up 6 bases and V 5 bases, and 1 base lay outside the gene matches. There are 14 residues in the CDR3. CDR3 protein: CASSRTSGGNEQFF. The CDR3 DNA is TGTGCCAGCAGCAGGACTAGCGGGGGCAATGAGCAGTTCTTC.

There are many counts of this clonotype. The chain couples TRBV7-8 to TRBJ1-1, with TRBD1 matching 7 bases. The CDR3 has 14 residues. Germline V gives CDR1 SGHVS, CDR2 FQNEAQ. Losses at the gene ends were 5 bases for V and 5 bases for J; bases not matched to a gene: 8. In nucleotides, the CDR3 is TGTGCCAGCAGCCAACCAGACAGGGAAACTGAAGCTTTCTTT. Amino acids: CASSQPDRETEAFF.

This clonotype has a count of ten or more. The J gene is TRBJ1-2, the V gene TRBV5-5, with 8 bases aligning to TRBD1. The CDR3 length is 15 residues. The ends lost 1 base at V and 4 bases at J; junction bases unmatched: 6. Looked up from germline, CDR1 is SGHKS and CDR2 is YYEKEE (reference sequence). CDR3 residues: CASSLQGAGSYGYTF. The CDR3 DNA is TGTGCCAGCAGCTTGCAGGGGGCAGGCTCCTATGGCTACACCTTC.

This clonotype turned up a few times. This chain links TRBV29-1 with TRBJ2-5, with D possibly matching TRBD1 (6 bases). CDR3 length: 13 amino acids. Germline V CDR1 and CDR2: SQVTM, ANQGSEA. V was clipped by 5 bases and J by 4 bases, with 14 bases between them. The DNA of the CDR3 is TGCAGCGTTTCCAGGGGTTGGGGAGAGACCCAGTACTTC. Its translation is CSVSRGWGETQYF.